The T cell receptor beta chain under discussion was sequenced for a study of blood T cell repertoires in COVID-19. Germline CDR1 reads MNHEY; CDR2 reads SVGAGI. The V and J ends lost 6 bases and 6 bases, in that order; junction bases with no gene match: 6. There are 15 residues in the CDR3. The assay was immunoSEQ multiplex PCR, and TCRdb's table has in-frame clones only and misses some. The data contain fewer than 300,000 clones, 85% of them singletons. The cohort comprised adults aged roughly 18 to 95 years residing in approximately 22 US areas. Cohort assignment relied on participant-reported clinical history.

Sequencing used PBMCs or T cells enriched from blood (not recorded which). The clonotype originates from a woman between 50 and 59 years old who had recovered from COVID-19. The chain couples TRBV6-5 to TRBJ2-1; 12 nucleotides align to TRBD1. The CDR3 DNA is TGTGCCAGCAGGTATCCGGGACAGGGGGCCAATGAGCAGTTCTTC. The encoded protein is CASRYPGQGANEQFF.